This entry describes one T cell receptor (beta chain). This sample is part of a study of blood T cell repertoires in COVID-19. The assay was immunoSEQ multiplex PCR, and TCRdb's table has in-frame clones only and misses some. The profile shows a few hundred thousand clones, 75% to 90% of them singletons. V lost 0 bases, J lost 3 bases, and 4 bases stayed unmatched. The V gene's germline CDR1 is LGHDT and CDR2 YNNKEL (reference sequence). The CDR3 has 15 amino acids. The source material was PBMCs or T cells enriched from blood (not recorded which). The receptor was isolated from a man aged 35 to 55 who had recovered from COVID-19. The rearrangement links TRBV3-1 (or the pseudogene TRBV3-2) to TRBJ2-7; the match to TRBD2 covers 8 bases. CDR3 sequence: CASSQEVGTSYEQYF. The CDR3 nucleotides read TGTGCCAGCAGCCAAGAAGTCGGGACTAGCTACGAGCAGTACTTC.